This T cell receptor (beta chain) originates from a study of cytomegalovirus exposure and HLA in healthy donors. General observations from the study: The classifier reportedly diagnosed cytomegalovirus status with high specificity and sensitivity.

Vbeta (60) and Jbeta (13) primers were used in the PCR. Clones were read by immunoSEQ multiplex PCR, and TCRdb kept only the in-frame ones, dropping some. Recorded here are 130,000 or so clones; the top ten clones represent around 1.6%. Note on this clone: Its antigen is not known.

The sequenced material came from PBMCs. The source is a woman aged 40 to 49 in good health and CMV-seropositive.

The CDR3 loop reads CASSAGGTDTQYF. The CDR3 DNA reads as TGTGCCAGCAGTGCCGGGGGCACAGATACGCAGTATTTT. The chain links TRBV2 to TRBJ2-3; tentative D call: TRBD2 (5 bases). Trimming left V 4 bases short and J 1 base short, with 6 bases between. This CDR3 is built from 13 residues. The germline V gene has CDR1 SNHLY and CDR2 FYNNEI. The complete variable domain, with remaining parts taken from reference TRBV2 and TRBJ2-3, reads EPEVTQTPSHQVTQMGQEVILRCVPISNHLYFYWYRQILGQKVEFLVSFYNNEISEKSEIFDDQFSVERPDGSNFTLKIRSTKLEDSAMYFCASSAGGTDTQYFGPGTRLTVL.